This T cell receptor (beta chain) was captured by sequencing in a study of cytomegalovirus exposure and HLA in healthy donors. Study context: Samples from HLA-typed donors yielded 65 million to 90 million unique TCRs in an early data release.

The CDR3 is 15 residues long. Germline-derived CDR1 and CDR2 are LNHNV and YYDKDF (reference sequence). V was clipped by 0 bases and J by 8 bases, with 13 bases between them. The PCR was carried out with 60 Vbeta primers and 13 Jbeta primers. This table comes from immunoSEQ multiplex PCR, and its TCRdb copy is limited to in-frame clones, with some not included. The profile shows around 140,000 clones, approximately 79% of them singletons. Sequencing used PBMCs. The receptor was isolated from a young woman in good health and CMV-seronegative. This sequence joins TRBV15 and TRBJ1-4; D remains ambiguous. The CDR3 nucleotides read TGTGCCACCAGCAGAGATCGCGCAAAGAGAGAAAAACTGTTTTTT. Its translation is CATSRDRAKREKLFF.